This TCR beta chain was obtained from a study of blood T cells in healthy people across ages. Points from the study as a whole: Long-lived and aged donors differed, with more naive CD4+ cells and higher diversity in the long-lived. The percentage of naive T cells correlated strongly with TCR beta diversity.

This clonotype was observed a few times. Its target is not known. Alongside a J-beta primer mix, a sample-barcoded 5' primer served in a second PCR lasting 7 to 11 cycles. TCRdb used MiXCR to reprocess the 5' RACE reads, holding one entry per CDR3 protein. The top ten clones hold over 15% of a sample with approximately 800,000 distinct CDR3 sequences, about 47% of them seen once. Germline trimming cut 6 bases from V and 4 bases from J; bases unmatched to any gene: 8. Per the germline V gene, CDR1 is DFQATT and CDR2 is SNEGSKA (reference sequence). The CDR3 runs to 14 residues. Donor samples were obtained from healthy Caucasian individuals from Russia, aged 6 to 90.

Sequenced sample: blood. The chain joins TRBV20-1 to TRBJ2-1; 8 nucleotides agree with TRBD2. This sequence originates from a man older than 75 in good health. The CDR3 DNA reads TGCAGTGCGACGTGGCGGGGGGTTTACAATGAGCAGTTCTTC. Amino acids: CSATWRGVYNEQFF.